One sample yielded the 11 T cell receptor beta chains listed below, sequenced in a study of blood T cells in healthy people across ages. Next came a second PCR, run for about 6 to 12 cycles, which used a sample-barcoded 5' primer along with a J-beta primer mix. TCRdb fed the 5' RACE reads into MiXCR, producing one record per CDR3 protein. The sample includes about 1.7 million distinct CDR3 sequences, 28% of them seen just once. The specimen was blood. The receptors come from a woman aged 25 to 39 in good health.

The chain uses TRBV15 and TRBJ2-7; the match to TRBD2 covers 9 bases. Per the germline V gene, CDR1 is LNHNV and CDR2 is YYDKDF (reference sequence). The CDR3 loop spans 14 amino acids. With V trimmed by 5 bases and J by 6 bases, 8 bases remained unmatched. CDR3: CATSVSAGGIEQYF. In DNA form, the CDR3 reads TGTGCCACCAGCGTGTCAGCGGGAGGCATCGAGCAGTACTTC.

The chain uses TRBV29-1 and TRBJ1-2; TRBD1 matches at 9 bases. Trimming at V came to 4 bases and at J to 6 bases, leaving 9 bases not matched to a gene. CDR1 is SQVTM, CDR2 ANQGSEA, per germline. This CDR3 is 14 amino acids long. The DNA of the CDR3 is TGCAGCGTTGCCCCGGGACAGGGTTGGGATGGCTACACCTTC. Translated: CSVAPGQGWDGYTF. Using reference TRBV29-1 and TRBJ1-2 for the parts outside the CDR3, the full variable domain is SAVISQKPSRDICQRGTSLTIQCQVDSQVTMMFWYRQQPGQSLTLIATANQGSEATYESGFVIDKFPISRPNLTFSTLTVSNMSPEDSSIYLCSVAPGQGWDGYTFGSGTRLTVV.

This clonotype occurred many times. The V call is TRBV7-2, the J call TRBJ1-2; 8 bases map to TRBD1. Trimming at V came to 1 base and at J to 6 bases, leaving 4 bases not matched to a gene. The CDR3 loop spans 14 amino acids. In germline, CDR1 is SGHTA, CDR2 FQGNSA. The CDR3 is CASSLEDRAHGYTF. The CDR3 nucleotides read TGTGCCAGCAGCTTAGAGGACAGGGCTCATGGCTACACCTTC.

The V gene is TRBV28, the J gene TRBJ1-4; TRBD1 might be the D (5 bases). V lost 10 bases and J lost 8, with 17 bases in between. Per the germline V gene, CDR1 is MDHEN and CDR2 is SYDVKM. The CDR3 contains 13 residues. In DNA form, the CDR3 reads TGTGCCACCTTGGTCCGGGGCCGGGAAAAACTGTTTTTT. Amino acids: CATLVRGREKLFF. The variable domain in full, with the rest retrieved from reference TRBV28 and TRBJ1-4, is DVKVTQSSRYLVKRTGEKVFLECVQDMDHENMFWYRQDPGLGLRLIYFSYDVKMKEKGDIPEGYSVSREKKERFSLILESASTNQTSMYLCATLVRGREKLFFGSGTQLSVL.

This sequence joins TRBV30 and TRBJ2-3; D is uncertain. Between the trimmed V and J ends, which lost 1 base and 1 base, there was a span of 6 bases. This CDR3 has 13 residues. Germline values: CDR1 GTSNPN, CDR2 SVGIG (reference sequence). CDR3 protein: CAWSGLRTDTQYF. In DNA, the CDR3 is TGTGCCTGGAGTGGACTGCGCACAGATACGCAGTATTTT.

CDR3 residues: CASSPSGTSGIQETQYF. For the CDR3, the DNA is TGCGCCAGCAGCCCGTCCGGGACTAGCGGAATCCAAGAGACCCAGTACTTC. The chain is built from TRBV5-1 and TRBJ2-5, with TRBD2 matching 11 bases. The J segment lost 1 base and the V segment lost 4 bases, leaving 9 bases of the junction unmatched. From germline, CDR1 is SGHRS and CDR2 YFSETQ. The CDR3 contains 17 residues.

The gene calls are TRBV10-3 and TRBJ2-5; 11 bases align to TRBD1. The CDR3 totals 17 residues. Looked up from germline, CDR1 is ENHRY and CDR2 is SYGVKD. V was clipped by 4 bases and J by 1 base; unmatched bases: 8. CDR3 residues: CAISGDRGYGAQETQYF. The CDR3 nucleotides are TGTGCCATCAGTGGGGACAGGGGGTATGGGGCCCAAGAGACCCAGTACTTC.

This clonotype showed up many times. The chain joins TRBV5-5 to TRBJ2-5, with D maybe TRBD1 (5 bases). Germline lookup yields CDR1 SGHKS and CDR2 YYEKEE (reference sequence). V was shortened by 6 bases and J by 1 base, with 13 bases between the two germline ends. This CDR3 has 14 residues. The CDR3 here is CASTAIDSQETQYF. The CDR3 DNA is TGTGCCAGCACCGCAATTGACAGCCAAGAGACCCAGTACTTC. The whole variable domain, filled in from reference TRBV5-5 and TRBJ2-5, reads DAGVTQSPTHLIKTRGQQVTLRCSPISGHKSVSWYQQVLGQGPQFIFQYYEKEERGRGNFPDRFSARQFPNYSSELNVNALLLGDSALYLCASTAIDSQETQYFGPGTRLLVL.

This chain joins TRBV3-1 and TRBJ2-5, with no clear D. The V gene's germline CDR1 is LGHDT and CDR2 YNNKEL (reference sequence). The CDR3 runs to 15 residues. Trimming took 1 base from V and 1 from J, leaving 10 bases between them. CDR3 coding DNA: TGTGCCAGCAGCCAAGGAGTGGGCAGCCAAGAGACCCAGTACTTC. Translated: CASSQGVGSQETQYF.

A few counts support this clonotype. The rearrangement uses TRBV5-1 and TRBJ2-2; TRBD2 matches at 7 bases. CDR1 is SGHRS and CDR2 is YFSETQ in the germline V gene. V gave up 6 bases and J gave up 3 bases; unmatched junction bases: 2. The CDR3 loop spans 13 amino acids. In DNA form, the CDR3 reads TGCGCCAGCAATCGGGGGGACACCGGGGAGCTGTTTTTT. It is translated as CASNRGDTGELFF.

There are a few counts of this clonotype. One end of the junction does not line up with germline, which may come from a read error. V is TRBV6-6 and J is TRBJ2-2, with TRBD2 identical over 7 bases. Germline V gene lookup returns CDR1 MNHNY and CDR2 SVGAGI (reference sequence). This CDR3 has 16 amino acids. CDR3 nucleotides: TGTGCCAGCAGGACCCCCAGCAGTAGGGTCGGCGGGGGGCTGTTTTTT. Amino acids: CASRTPSSRVGGGLFF.